This entry describes one TCR beta chain. This specimen comes from a study of blood T cell repertoires in COVID-19. Study-level background: The origin of the acute and convalescent COVID-19 samples was the United States, Italy and Spain. PBMCs, B-cell-depleted T cells, or T cells were the source of the cDNA or gDNA that made up the material.

The CDR3 is 13 amino acids. CDR1 is MNHEY, CDR2 SMNVEV, per germline (reference sequence). Trimming at V came to 8 bases and at J to 7 bases, leaving 7 bases not matched to a gene. Authors' processing steps: Reference gene primer amplification gave nucleated cell count estimates. Sequencing used immunoSEQ multiplex PCR; TCRdb keeps in-frame clones, though not all of them. V and J calls and clone size are given by that table; D and trimming were obtained from the DNA. The sample shows about 110,000 clones, 69% of them seen only once. Specimen: peripheral blood. The chain employs TRBV27 and TRBJ1-2; 10 nucleotides align to TRBD1. The receptor was isolated from an elderly man with acute or convalescent COVID-19. The CDR3 sequence: CASGRQGAGGYTF. CDR3 in DNA: TGTGCCAGCGGGAGACAGGGGGCCGGTGGCTACACCTTC.